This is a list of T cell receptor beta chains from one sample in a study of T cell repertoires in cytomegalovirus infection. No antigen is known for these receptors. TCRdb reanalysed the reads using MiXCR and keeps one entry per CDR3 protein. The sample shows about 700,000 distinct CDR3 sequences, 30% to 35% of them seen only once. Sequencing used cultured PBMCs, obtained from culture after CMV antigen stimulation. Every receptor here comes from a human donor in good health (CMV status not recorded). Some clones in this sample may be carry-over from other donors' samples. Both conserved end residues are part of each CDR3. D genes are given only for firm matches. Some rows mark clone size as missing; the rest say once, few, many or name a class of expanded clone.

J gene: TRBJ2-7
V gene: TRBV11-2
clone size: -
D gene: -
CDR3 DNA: TGTGCCAGCAGCTTAGCTACAGGGTCTGGCTACGAGCAGTACTTC
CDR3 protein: CASSLATGSGYEQYF

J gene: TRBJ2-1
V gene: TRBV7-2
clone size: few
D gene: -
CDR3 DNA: TGTGCCAGCAGCTTAGGGCCGGACAGATTGGGCAATGAGCAGTTCTTC
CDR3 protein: CASSLGPDRLGNEQFF

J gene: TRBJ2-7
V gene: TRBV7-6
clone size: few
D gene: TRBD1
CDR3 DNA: TGTGCCAGCAGCGCCACCGGGACAGGGGGCTACGAGCAGTACTTC
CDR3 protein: CASSATGTGGYEQYF

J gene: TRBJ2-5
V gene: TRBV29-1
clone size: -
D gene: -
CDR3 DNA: TGCAGCGTTGAAGCGGGAGTAGAGACCCAGTACTTC
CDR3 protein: CSVEAGVETQYF

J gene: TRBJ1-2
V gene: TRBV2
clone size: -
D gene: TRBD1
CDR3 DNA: TGTGCCAGCAGTATGACAGGGGGCTCCTATGGCTACACCTTC
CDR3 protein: CASSMTGGSYGYTF

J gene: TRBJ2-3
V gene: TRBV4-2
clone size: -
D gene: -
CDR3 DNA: TGTGCCAGCAGCCAAGATGGGGGCACTCCTACGCAGTATTTT
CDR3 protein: CASSQDGGTPTQYF

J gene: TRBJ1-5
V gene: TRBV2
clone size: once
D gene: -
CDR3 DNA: TGTGCCAGCGAGGGGGACGATCAGCCCCAGCATTTT
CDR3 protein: CASEGDDQPQHF

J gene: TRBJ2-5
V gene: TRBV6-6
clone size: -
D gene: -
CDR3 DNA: TGTGCCAGCAGTTTCTCCGGGCCTCCAACTTACAGGTTACAAGAGACCCAGTACTTC
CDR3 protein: CASSFSGPPTYRLQETQYF

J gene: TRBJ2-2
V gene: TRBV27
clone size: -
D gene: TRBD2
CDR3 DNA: TGTGCCAGCAGTTTTACTCGACTAGCGGGCTGGGAGCTGTTTTTT
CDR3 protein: CASSFTRLAGWELFF

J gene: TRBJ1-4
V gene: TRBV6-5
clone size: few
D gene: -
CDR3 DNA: TGTGCCAGCAGTTACTCGAACGGGGTCGAGGAAAAACTGTTTTTT
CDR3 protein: CASSYSNGVEEKLFF

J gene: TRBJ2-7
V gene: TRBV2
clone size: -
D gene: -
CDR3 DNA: TGTGCCAGCAGCCGGGGTAGACAGTACTTC
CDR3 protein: CASSRGRQYF

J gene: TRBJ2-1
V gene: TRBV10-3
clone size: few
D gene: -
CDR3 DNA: TGTGCCATCATGACACAGGGTATGGATGAGCAGTTCTTC
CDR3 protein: CAIMTQGMDEQFF

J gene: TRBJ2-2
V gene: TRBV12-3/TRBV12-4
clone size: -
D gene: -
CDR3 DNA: TGTGCCAGCACCCCGACAGGCGGGTCAGCCGGGGAGCTGTTTTTT
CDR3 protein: CASTPTGGSAGELFF

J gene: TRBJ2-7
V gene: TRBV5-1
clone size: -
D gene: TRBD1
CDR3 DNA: TGCGCCAGCAGCACGGGACAGGGGCTCTACGAGCAGTACTTC
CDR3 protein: CASSTGQGLYEQYF

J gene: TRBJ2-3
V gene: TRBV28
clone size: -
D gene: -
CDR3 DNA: TGTGCCAGCAGTTCCTCTAGCGCAGATTCCCCTAGCACAGATACGCAGTATTTT
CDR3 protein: CASSSSSADSPSTDTQYF

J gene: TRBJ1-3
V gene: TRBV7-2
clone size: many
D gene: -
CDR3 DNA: TGTGCCAGCAGCTTGAATCGAGGACAGTTCTCTGGAAACACCATATATTTT
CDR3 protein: CASSLNRGQFSGNTIYF

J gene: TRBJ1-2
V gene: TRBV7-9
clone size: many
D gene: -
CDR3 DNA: TGTGCCAGCAGCGCCACGCGCGGGGGGCTCGGCTATGGCTACACCTTC
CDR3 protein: CASSATRGGLGYGYTF

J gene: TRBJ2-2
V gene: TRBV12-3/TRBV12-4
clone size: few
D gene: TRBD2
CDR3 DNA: TGTGCCAGCAGCCGGGGGGGGGCGTGGAACACCGGGGAGCTGTTTTTT
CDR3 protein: CASSRGGAWNTGELFF

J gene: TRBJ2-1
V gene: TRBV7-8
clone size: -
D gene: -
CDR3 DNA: TGTGCCAGCAGCGTACTCCGGGGCCCTAACAATGAGCAGTTCTTC
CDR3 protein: CASSVLRGPNNEQFF

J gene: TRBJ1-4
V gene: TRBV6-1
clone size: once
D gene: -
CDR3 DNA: TGTGCCAGCAGGGCCCTATCGGGCAGGGAATATGCTGAAAAACTGTTTTTT
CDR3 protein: CASRALSGREYAEKLFF

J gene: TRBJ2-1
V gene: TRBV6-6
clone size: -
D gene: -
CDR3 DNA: TGTGCCAGCAGTGTTACAGGGTCGTACAATGAGCAGTTCTTC
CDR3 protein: CASSVTGSYNEQFF

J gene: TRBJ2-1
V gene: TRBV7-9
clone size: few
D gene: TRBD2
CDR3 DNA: TGTGCCAGCAGCGGTAGCGGGTACTCCTACAATGAGCAGTTCTTC
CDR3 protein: CASSGSGYSYNEQFF

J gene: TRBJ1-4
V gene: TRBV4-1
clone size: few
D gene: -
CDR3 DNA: TGCGCCAGCAGCCAAGTGAGCGGGTTTAATGAAAAACTGTTTTTT
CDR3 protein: CASSQVSGFNEKLFF

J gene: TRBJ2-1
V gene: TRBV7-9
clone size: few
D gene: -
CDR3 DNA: TGTGCCAGCCGTCAGAGGGAAGGTTTAGACAATGAGCAGTTCTTC
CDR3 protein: CASRQREGLDNEQFF

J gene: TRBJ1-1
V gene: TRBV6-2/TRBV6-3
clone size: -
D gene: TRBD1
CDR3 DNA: TGTGCCAGCAGAGACAGGGACTGGGAGAACACTGAAGCTTTCTTT
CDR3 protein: CASRDRDWENTEAFF

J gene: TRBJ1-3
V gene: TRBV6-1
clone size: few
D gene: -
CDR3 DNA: TGTGCCAGCAGTTACGATTTTAAGGGGATTTGGGGAAACACCATATATTTT
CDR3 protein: CASSYDFKGIWGNTIYF

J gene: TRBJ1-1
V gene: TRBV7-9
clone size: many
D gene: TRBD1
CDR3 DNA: TGTGCCAGCAGCTCTACAGGGGGCAGAAAAGAAGCTTTCTTT
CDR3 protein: CASSSTGGRKEAFF

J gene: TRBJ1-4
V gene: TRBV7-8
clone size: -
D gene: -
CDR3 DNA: TGTGCCAGCAGCTCGGGCCCGGGGTGGGGTGAAAAACTGTTTTTT
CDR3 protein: CASSSGPGWGEKLFF

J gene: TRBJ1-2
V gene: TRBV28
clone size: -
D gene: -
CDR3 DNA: TGTGCCAGCAGTACCTCCCTGGGCAAAGACTATGGCTACACCTTC
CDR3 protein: CASSTSLGKDYGYTF

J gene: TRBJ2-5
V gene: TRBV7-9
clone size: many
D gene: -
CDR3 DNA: TGTGCCAGCAGTGCAACAGGGCTGGAGACCCAGTACTTC
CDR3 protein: CASSATGLETQYF

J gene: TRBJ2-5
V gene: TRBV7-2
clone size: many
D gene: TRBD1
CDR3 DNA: TGTGCCAGCAGCCCCGGACAGGGGGTGGGGACCCAGTACTTC
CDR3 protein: CASSPGQGVGTQYF

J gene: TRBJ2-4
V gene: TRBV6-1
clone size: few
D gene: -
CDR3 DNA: TGTGCCAGCCTAGGGGTCCCCGCAGGGCTGAAAAACATTCAGTACTTC
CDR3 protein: CASLGVPAGLKNIQYF

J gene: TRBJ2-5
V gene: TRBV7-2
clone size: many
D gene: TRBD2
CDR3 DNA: TGTGCCAGCAGCTTATCCCGGGAGGTTCAGTACTTC
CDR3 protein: CASSLSREVQYF

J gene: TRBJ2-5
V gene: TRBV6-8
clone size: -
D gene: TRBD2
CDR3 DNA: TGTGCCAGCAGTTCGGGGACTAGCGCGAACCAAGAGACCCAGTACTTC
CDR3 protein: CASSSGTSANQETQYF

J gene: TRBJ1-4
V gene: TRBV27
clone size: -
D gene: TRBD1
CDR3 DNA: TGTGCCAGGTCTCTCCTAGGGGGCGCCGCCTTTGAAAAACTGTTTTTT
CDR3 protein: CARSLLGGAAFEKLFF

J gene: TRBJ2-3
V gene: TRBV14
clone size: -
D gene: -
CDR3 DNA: TGTGCCAGCAGCCGCCTTACCACCGGCGATACGCAGTATTTT
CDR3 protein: CASSRLTTGDTQYF

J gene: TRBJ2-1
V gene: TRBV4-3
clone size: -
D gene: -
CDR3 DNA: TGCGCCAGCAGCCAAGATAGGGGGGCGCGTGAGCAGTTCTTC
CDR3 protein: CASSQDRGAREQFF

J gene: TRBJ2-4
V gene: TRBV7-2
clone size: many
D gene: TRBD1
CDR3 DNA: TGTGCCAGCAGCTTAGTCGGGACAGGCTTGGGGAACATTCAGTACTTC
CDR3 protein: CASSLVGTGLGNIQYF

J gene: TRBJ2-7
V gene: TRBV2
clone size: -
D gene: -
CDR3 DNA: TGTGCCAGCATGGAGGGGCTTTGGTCCTACGAGCAGTACTTC
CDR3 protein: CASMEGLWSYEQYF

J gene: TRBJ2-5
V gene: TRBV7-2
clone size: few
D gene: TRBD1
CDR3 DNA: TGTGCCAGCAGCTTGATGGGGACAGGAGAGACCCAGTACTTC
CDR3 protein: CASSLMGTGETQYF

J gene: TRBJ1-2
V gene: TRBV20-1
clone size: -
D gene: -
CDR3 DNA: TGCAGTGCTATAGACAGGAACTATGGCTACACCTTC
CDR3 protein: CSAIDRNYGYTF

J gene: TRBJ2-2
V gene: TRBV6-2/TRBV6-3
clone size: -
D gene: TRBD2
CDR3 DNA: TGTGCCAGCAGCTTCAGGACTAGCGGGGTCCCCGGGGAGCTGTTTTTT
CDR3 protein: CASSFRTSGVPGELFF

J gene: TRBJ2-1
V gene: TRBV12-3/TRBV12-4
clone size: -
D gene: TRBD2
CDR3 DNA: TGTGCCAGCAGTTTTACTAGCGGGGGGTCGAATGAGCAGTTCTTC
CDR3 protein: CASSFTSGGSNEQFF

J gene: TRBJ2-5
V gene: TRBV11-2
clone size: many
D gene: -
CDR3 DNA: TGTGCCAGCAGCTTAGTGGGAGATAGGCTTGAAGAGACCCAGTACTTC
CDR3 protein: CASSLVGDRLEETQYF

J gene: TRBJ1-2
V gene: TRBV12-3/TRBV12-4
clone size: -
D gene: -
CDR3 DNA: TGTGCCAGCAGTACCGCCGGGGGCTATGGCTACACCTTC
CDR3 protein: CASSTAGGYGYTF

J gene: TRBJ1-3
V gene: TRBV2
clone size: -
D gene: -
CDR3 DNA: TGTGCCAGCAGTGATGCACGCTCTGGAAACACCATATATTTT
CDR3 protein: CASSDARSGNTIYF